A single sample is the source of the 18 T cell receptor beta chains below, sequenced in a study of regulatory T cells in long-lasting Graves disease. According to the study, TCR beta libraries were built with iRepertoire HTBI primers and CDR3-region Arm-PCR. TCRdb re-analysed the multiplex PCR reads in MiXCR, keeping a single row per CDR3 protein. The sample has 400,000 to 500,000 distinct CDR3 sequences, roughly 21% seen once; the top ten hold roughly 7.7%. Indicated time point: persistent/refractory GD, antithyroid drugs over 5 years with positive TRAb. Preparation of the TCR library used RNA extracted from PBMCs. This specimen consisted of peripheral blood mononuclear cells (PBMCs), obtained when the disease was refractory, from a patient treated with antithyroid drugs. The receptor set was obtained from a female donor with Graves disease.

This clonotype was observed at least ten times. Here the CDR3 DNA reads TGTGCCAGCAGTTTCACAGCGAACACTGAAGCTTTCTTT. It yields the protein CASSFTANTEAFF. This chain links TRBV12-3 or TRBV12-4 with TRBJ1-1; unclear D gene. Trimming left V 3 bases short and J 1 base short, with 6 bases between. The length of the CDR3 is 13 residues.

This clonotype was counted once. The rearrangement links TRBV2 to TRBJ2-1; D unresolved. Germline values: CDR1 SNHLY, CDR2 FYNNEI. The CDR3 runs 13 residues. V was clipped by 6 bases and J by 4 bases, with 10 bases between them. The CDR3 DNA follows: TGTGCCAGCAGCAGGCAGCCTTACAATGAGCAGTTCTTC. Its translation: CASSRQPYNEQFF.

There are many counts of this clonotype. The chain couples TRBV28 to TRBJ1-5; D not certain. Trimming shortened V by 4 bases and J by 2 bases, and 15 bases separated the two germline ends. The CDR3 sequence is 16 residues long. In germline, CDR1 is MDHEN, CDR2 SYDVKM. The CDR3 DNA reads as TGTGCCAGCAGTTACCGCGAGAACCGTGGCAATCAGCCCCAGCATTTT. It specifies CASSYRENRGNQPQHF.

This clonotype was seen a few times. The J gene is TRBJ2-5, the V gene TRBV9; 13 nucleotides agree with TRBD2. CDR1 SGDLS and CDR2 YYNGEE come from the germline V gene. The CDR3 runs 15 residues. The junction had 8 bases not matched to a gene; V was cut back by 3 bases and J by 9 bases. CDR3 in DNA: TGTGCCAGCAGCGCCGGGACTAGCGGGACAACCGCCCAGTACTTC. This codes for CASSAGTSGTTAQYF.

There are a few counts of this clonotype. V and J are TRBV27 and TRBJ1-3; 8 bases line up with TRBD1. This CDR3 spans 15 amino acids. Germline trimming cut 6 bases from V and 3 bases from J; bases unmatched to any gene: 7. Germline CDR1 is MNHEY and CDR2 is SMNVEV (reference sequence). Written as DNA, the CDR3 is TGTGCCAGCAGCCCATTGGACAGGGTTGGAAACACCATATATTTT. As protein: CASSPLDRVGNTIYF.

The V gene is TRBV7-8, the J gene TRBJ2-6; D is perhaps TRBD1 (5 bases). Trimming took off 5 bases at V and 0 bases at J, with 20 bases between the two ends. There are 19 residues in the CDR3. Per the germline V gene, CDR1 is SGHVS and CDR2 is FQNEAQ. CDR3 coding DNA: TGTGCCAGCAGCCCTAATCTGGCCAGGGCGAGCTCTGGGGCCAACGTCCTGACTTTC. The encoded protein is CASSPNLARASSGANVLTF.

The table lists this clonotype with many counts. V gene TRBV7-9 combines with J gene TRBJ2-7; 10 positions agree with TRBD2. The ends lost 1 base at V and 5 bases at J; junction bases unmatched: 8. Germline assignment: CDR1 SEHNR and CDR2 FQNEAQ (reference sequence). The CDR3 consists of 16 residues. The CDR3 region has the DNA TGTGCCAGCAGCTTAGGGCGGCTAGCGGGAGAGGACGAGCAGTACTTC. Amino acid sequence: CASSLGRLAGEDEQYF.

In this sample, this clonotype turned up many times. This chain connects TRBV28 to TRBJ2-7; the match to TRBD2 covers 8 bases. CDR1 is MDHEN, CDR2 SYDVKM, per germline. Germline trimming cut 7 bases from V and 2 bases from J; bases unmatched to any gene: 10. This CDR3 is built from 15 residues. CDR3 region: CASTEERGPTYEQYF. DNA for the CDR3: TGTGCCAGCACCGAAGAGCGGGGGCCCACCTACGAGCAGTACTTC.

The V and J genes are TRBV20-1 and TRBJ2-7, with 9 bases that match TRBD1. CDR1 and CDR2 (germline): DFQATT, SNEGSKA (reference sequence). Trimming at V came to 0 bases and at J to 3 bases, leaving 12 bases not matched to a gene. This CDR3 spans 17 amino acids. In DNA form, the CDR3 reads TGCAGTGCTAGAGATCGGAATACCGGGACAGGGAACTACGAGCAGTACTTC. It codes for CSARDRNTGTGNYEQYF.

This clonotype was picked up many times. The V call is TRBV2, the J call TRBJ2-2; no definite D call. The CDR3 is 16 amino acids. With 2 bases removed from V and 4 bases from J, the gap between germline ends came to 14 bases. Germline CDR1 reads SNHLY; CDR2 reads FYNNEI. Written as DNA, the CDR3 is TGTGCCAGCAGTGAATCTGGACCAGGATTCACCGGGGAGCTGTTTTTT. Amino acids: CASSESGPGFTGELFF.

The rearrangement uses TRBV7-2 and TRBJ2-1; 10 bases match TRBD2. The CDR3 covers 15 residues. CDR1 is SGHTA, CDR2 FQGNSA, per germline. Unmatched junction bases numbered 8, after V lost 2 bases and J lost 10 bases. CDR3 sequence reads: CASSLLTSGTDEQFF. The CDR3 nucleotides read TGTGCCAGCAGCTTATTAACTAGCGGGACGGACGAGCAGTTCTTC.

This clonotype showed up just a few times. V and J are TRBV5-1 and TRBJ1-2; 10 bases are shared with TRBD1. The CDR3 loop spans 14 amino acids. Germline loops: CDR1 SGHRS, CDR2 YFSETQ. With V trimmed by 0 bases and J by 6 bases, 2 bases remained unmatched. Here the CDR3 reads CASSLEGTGDGYTF. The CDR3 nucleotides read TGCGCCAGCAGCTTGGAAGGGACAGGGGATGGCTACACCTTC.

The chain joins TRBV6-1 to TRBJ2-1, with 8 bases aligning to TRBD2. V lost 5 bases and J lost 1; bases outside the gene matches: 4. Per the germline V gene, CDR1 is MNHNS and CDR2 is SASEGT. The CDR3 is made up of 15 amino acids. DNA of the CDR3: TGTGCCAGCAGTCCCGGGACTAGGTCCTACAATGAGCAGTTCTTC. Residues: CASSPGTRSYNEQFF.

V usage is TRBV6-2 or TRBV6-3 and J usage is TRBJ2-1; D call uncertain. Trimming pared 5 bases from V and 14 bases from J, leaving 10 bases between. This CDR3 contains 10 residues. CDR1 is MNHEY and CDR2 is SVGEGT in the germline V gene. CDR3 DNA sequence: TGTGCCAGCAGTGATACAGTAAAGTTCTTC. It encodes CASSDTVKFF.

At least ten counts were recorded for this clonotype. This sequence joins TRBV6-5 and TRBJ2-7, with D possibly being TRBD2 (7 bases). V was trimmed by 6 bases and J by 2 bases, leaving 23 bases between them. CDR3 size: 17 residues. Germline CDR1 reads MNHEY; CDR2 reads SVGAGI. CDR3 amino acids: CASSYLPGGPGAYEQYF. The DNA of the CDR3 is TGTGCCAGCAGCTACCTACCCGGGGGGCCCGGGGCCTACGAGCAGTACTTC.

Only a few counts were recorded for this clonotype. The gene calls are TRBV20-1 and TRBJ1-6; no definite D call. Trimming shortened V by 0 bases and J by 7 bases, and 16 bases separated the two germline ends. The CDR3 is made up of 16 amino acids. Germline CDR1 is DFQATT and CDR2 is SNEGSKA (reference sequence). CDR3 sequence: CSAREREGLVNSPLHF. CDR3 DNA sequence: TGCAGTGCTAGAGAAAGAGAGGGTCTAGTGAATTCACCCCTCCACTTT.

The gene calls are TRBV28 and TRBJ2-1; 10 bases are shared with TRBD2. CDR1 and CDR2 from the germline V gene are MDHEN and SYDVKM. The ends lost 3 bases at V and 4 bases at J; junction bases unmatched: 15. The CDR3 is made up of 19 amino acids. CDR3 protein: CASSLLGEPGLAVYNEQFF. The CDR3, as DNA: TGTGCCAGCAGTTTGTTGGGGGAACCAGGACTAGCGGTATACAATGAGCAGTTCTTC.

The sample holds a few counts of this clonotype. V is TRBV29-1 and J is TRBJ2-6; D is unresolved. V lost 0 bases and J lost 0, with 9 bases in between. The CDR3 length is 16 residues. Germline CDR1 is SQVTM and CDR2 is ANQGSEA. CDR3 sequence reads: CSVEDVGSSGANVLTF. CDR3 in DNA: TGCAGCGTTGAAGACGTGGGAAGCTCTGGGGCCAACGTCCTGACTTTC.